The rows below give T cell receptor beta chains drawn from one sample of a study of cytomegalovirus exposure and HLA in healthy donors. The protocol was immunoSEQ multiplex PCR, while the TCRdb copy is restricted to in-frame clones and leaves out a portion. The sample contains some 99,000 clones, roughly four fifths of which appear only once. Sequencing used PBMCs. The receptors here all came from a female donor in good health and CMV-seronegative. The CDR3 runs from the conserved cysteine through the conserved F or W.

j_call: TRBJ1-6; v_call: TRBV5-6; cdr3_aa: CASSVDIKSPLHF
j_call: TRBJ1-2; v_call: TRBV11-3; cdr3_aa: CASSSRLTEFNYGYTF
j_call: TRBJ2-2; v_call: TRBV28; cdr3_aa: CASSLFSRGRGATGELFF
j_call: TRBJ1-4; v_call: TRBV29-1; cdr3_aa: CSVARGQGATNEKLFF
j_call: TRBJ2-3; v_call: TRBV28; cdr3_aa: CASTADRATDTQYF
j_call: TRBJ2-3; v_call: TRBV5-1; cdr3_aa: CASSLGTLGGTDTQYF
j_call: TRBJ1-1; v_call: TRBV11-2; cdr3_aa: CASRLGTEAFF
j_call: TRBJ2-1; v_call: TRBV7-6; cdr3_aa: CASSLEGFGAGPSNEQFF
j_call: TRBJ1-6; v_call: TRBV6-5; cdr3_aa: CASSYSGGENNSPLHF
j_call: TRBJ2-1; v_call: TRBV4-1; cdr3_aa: CASSPSGQAERKSSYNEQFF
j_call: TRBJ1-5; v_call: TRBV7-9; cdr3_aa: CASSSLDRPMEPQHF
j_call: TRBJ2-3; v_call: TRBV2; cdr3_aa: CASGLSSGRGSDTQYF
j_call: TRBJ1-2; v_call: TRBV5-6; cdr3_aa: CASSLLTGAPYGYTF
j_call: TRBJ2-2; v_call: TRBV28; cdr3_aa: CASGPTGLELFF
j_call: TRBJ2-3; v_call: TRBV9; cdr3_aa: CASSPGARTSGRYDTQYF
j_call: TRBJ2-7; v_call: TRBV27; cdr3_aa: CASSLGTQGSSYEQYF
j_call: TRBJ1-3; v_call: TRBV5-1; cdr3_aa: CASSRGQGGRSGNTIYF
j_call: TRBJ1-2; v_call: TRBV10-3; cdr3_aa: CAAGGPPGQFYGYTF
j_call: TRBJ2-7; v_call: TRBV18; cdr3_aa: CASSQDGQGSGVNEQYF
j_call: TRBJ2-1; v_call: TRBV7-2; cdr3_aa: CASSLGTGLNNEQFF
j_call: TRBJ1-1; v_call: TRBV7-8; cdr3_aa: CASSLTGSTEAFF
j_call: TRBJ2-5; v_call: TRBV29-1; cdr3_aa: CSGGRQETQYF
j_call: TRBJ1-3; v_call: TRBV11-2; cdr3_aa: CASSFRGQNNLPGNTIYF
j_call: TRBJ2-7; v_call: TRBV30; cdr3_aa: CAWNPDRGHEQYF
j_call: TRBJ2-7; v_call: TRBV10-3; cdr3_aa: CAISESLSSSYEQYF
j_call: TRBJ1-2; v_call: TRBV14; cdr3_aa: CASSQVQGGYGYTF
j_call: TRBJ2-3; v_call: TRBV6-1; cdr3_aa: CATNRVTDTQYF
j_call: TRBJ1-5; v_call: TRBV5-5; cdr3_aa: CASSPGQHNQPQHF
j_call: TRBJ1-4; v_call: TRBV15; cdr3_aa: CATSSHGQSNEKLFF
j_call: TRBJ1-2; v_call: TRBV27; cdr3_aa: CASSSRTAPGEDGYTF
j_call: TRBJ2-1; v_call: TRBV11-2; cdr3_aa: CASSFRDHTSEQFF
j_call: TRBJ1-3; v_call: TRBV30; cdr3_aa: CAWSYSGNTIYF
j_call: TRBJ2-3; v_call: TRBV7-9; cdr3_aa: CASSLVSVSTDTQYF
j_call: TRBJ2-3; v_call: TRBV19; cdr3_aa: CASSGSRTLNTQYF
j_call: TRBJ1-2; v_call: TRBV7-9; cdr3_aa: CASSLVGVGIYGYTF
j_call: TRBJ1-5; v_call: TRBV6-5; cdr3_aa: CASSPRDSNQPQHF
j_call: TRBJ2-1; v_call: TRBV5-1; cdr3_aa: CASSLNPTSGALNEQFF
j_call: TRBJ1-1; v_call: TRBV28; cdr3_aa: CASSSPGQGVEAFF
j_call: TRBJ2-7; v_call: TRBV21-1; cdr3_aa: CAILAGLSSYEQYF
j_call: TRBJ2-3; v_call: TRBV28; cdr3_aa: CASSLTDTQYF
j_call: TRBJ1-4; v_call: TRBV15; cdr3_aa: CATRGLSEKLFF
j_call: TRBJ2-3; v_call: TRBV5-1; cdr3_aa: CASSLGQGITDTQYF
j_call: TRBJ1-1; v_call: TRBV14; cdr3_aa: CASSQTGSTEAFF
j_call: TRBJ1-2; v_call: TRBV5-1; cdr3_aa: CASSAGQGTYDGYTF
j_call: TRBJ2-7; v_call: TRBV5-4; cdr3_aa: CASSPAQGEEQYF
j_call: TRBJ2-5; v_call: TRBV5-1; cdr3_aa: CASSSLAGGPQETQYF
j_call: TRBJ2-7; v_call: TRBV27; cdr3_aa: CASSPTHGEQYF
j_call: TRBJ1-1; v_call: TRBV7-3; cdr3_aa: CASSLTSGRTGERGAFF
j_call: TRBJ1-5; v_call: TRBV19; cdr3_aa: CASSTITGGGNQPQHF
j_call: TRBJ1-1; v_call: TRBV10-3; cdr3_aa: CAINAGRGGNTEAFF
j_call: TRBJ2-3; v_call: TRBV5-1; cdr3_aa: CASSSQEVAGRGDTQYF
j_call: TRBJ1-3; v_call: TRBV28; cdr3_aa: CASSWGDSGNTIYF
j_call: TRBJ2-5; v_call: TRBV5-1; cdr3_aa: CASSSLSQETQYF
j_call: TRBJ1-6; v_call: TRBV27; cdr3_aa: CARPVYNSPLHF
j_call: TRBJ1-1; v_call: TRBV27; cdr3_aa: CASRRTGDEAFF
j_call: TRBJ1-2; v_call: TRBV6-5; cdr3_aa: CASSNGGAYGYTF
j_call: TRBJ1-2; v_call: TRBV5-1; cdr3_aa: CASSEGQGEAYGYTF
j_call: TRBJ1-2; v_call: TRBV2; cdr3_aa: CASTGQPNYGYTF